One sample yielded the 4 T cell receptor beta chains listed below, sequenced in a study of radiotherapy plus CTLA-4 blockade in lung cancer (dated by TCRdb to 2016 to 2018). Library construction relied on the immunoSEQ multiplex PCR assay. The table comes from immuneACCESS by way of TCRdb, which keeps in-frame sequences with V and J called. Part of the clones is missing from these tables; in studies checked, under half for an unresolved V gene and the rest for unknown reasons. The sample table records approximately 99,000 clones; 85% to 90% of these occur just once. Approximately 5% of the sample is held by the ten biggest clonotypes. The specimen was peripheral blood, collected from a patient treated with radiotherapy plus ipilimumab. The receptors stem from a human donor with non-small cell lung cancer that progressed on radiotherapy plus ipilimumab.

This clone was picked up a small number of times. The chain carries TRBV5-5 and TRBJ2-7, with TRBD1 identical over 7 bases. The trim removed 0 bases at V and 9 bases at J, leaving 6 bases unmatched. The germline gives CDR1 SGHKS, CDR2 YYEKEE (reference sequence). The CDR3 is 13 residues long. The CDR3 sequence: CASSLAGQAVQYF. CDR3 bases: TGTGCCAGCAGCTTGGCCGGACAGGCCGTGCAGTACTTC. The variable domain in full, with the rest retrieved from reference TRBV5-5 and TRBJ2-7, is DAGVTQSPTHLIKTRGQQVTLRCSPISGHKSVSWYQQVLGQGPQFIFQYYEKEERGRGNFPDRFSARQFPNYSSELNVNALLLGDSALYLCASSLAGQAVQYFGPGTRLTVT.

The V and J genes are TRBV6-1 and TRBJ2-7; perhaps TRBD1 as D (6 bases). Germline values: CDR1 MNHNS, CDR2 SASEGT. V was clipped by 2 bases and J by 3 bases, with 17 bases between them. This CDR3 comprises 16 residues. CDR3 nucleotide sequence: TGTGCCAGCAGTGAAAGGGTCAGGGGACCCCTCTACGAGCAGTACTTC. Residues: CASSERVRGPLYEQYF.

The V gene is TRBV19, the J gene TRBJ2-2; TRBD1 matches 9 bases. The CDR3 spans 14 residues. CDR1 is LNHDA and CDR2 is SQIVND in the germline V gene (reference sequence). V gave up 10 bases and J gave up 7 bases; unmatched junction bases: 10. CDR3 residues: CATTTGGRGGELFF. The CDR3 bases are TGTGCCACCACCACAGGGGGCAGAGGCGGGGAGCTGTTTTTT.

The chain carries TRBV13 and TRBJ2-7; 8 nucleotides align to TRBD2. The V segment lost 0 bases and the J segment 3 bases; nucleotides outside the gene matches: 4. Germline V gene lookup returns CDR1 PRHDT and CDR2 FYEKMQ (reference sequence). The CDR3 contains 15 residues. The chain's CDR3 is CASSLGRGGNYEQYF. For the CDR3, the DNA is TGTGCCAGCAGCTTAGGCCGGGGGGGGAACTACGAGCAGTACTTC.